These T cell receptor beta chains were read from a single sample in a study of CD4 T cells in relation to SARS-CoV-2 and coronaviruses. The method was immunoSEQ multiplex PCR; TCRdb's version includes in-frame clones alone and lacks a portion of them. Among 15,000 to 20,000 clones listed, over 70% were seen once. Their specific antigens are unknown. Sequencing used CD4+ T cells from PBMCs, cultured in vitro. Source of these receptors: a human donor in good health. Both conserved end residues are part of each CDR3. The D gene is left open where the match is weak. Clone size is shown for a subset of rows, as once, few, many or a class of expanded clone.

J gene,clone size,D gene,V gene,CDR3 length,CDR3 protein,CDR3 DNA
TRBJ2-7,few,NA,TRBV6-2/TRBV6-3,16,CASSSDWGTAPGEQYF,TGTGCCAGCAGTTCGGACTGGGGGACGGCGCCAGGCGAGCAGTACTTC
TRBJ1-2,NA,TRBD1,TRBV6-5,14,CASRTGTGAYGYTF,TGTGCCAGCAGGACCGGGACAGGGGCCTATGGCTACACCTTC
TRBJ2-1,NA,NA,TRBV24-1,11,CATSSIITQFF,TGTGCCACCAGTTCTATAATAACGCAGTTCTTC
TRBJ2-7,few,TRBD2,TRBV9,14,CASSVRGGPYEQYF,TGTGCCAGCAGCGTTCGGGGAGGGCCGTACGAGCAGTACTTC
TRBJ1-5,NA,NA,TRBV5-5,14,CASSFEGGWQPQHF,TGTGCCAGCAGCTTTGAAGGAGGCTGGCAGCCCCAGCATTTT
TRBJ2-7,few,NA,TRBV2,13,CASHRLLAYEQYF,TGTGCCAGTCATCGATTACTCGCCTACGAGCAGTACTTC
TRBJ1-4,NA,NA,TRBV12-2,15,CASRCSAATNEKLFF,TGTGCAAGTCGCTGTTCAGCTGCAACTAATGAAAAACTGTTTTTT
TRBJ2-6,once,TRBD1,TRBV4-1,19,CASSHVTGPVSSGANVLTF,TGCGCCAGCAGCCATGTGACAGGGCCAGTCTCGTCTGGGGCCAACGTCCTGACTTTC
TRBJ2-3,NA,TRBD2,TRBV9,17,CASSVEGSGGATDTQYF,TGTGCCAGCAGCGTAGAGGGTAGCGGGGGGGCCACAGATACGCAGTATTTT
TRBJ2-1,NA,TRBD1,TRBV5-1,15,CASSFQGADYNEQFF,TGCGCCAGCAGCTTCCAGGGGGCTGACTACAATGAGCAGTTCTTC
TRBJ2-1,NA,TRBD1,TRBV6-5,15,CASSGQGGSYNEQFF,TGTGCCAGCAGCGGACAGGGGGGGTCCTACAATGAGCAGTTCTTC
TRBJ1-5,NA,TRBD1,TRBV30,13,CACDRGLHQPQHF,TGTGCCTGTGACAGGGGGCTTCATCAGCCCCAGCATTTT
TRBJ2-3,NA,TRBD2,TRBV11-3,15,CASSSGLAGTDTQYF,TGTGCCAGCAGCTCGGGACTAGCGGGCACAGATACGCAGTATTTT
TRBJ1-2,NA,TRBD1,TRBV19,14,CASSTPPDRVIYTF,TGTGCCAGTAGTACCCCTCCGGACAGGGTAATTTACACCTTC
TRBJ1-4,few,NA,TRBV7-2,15,CASSSQRAFNEKLFF,TGTGCCAGCAGCTCCCAACGGGCATTCAATGAAAAACTGTTTTTT
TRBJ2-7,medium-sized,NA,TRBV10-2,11,CASRGFYEQYF,TGCGCCAGCAGGGGGTTCTACGAGCAGTACTTC
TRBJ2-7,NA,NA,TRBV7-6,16,CASSSLSGPQPYEQYF,TGTGCCAGCAGCTCCCTAAGCGGGCCCCAACCCTACGAGCAGTACTTC
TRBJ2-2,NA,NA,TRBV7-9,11,CASQDRGELFF,TGTGCCAGCCAGGACCGAGGGGAGCTGTTTTTT
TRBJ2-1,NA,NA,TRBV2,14,CAILRDGVYNEQFF,TGTGCCATTCTCCGGGACGGAGTCTACAATGAGCAGTTCTTC
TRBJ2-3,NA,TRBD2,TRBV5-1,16,CASSVQGLAGVDTQYF,TGCGCCAGCAGCGTCCAGGGACTAGCGGGAGTTGATACGCAGTATTTT
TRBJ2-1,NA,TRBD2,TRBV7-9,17,CASSLTGLAAIYNEQFF,TGTGCCAGCAGCCTTACCGGACTAGCTGCTATCTACAATGAGCAGTTCTTC
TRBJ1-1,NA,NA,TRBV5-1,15,CASSPPNAFSTEAFF,TGCGCCAGCAGCCCCCCCAATGCGTTTTCCACTGAAGCTTTCTTT
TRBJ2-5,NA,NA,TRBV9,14,CASSVGQLQETQYF,TGTGCCAGCAGCGTAGGACAGCTCCAAGAGACCCAGTACTTC
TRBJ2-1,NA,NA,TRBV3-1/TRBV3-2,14,CASSQFWIGNEQFF,TGTGCCAGCAGCCAATTCTGGATCGGGAATGAGCAGTTCTTC
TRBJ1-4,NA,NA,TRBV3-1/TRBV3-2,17,CASSSPGEGTTNEKLFF,TGTGCCAGCAGCTCCCCCGGGGAGGGGACAACTAATGAAAAACTGTTTTTT